The 9 T cell receptor beta chains listed next were all sequenced from one sample in a study of blood T cell repertoires in COVID-19. Assay: immunoSEQ multiplex PCR; the TCRdb copy retains only in-frame clones and omits some. The data hold approximately 110,000 clones, with around 86% observed a single time. Sequenced: peripheral blood. The origin of the receptors is a man aged 80 or over with acute or convalescent COVID-19.

V is TRBV5-1 and J is TRBJ1-2; TRBD1 aligns across 10 bases. The CDR3 contains 15 residues. The ends lost 2 bases at V and 7 bases at J; junction bases unmatched: 8. The germline CDR1 and CDR2 sequences are SGHRS and YFSETQ. CDR3 nucleotides: TGCGCCAGCAGCTTTCTTTCGGGACAGGGGTTTGGCTACACCTTC. Translated, it gives CASSFLSGQGFGYTF.

The rearrangement links TRBV7-8 to TRBJ2-1, with D possibly being TRBD1 (6 bases). The germline V gene has CDR1 SGHVS and CDR2 FQNEAQ. V was shortened by 5 bases and J by 7 bases, with 18 bases between the two germline ends. This CDR3 is built from 15 residues. CDR3 DNA: TGTGCCAGCAGCCCCCGACAGGTCGGGAAAAATGAGCAGTTCTTC. As protein: CASSPRQVGKNEQFF.

V is TRBV5-1 and J is TRBJ2-1, with 9 bases aligning to TRBD2. Germline V gene data show CDR1 as SGHRS and CDR2 as YFSETQ. This CDR3 is built from 16 residues. V shed 6 bases and J 4 bases; nucleotides not matched to a gene: 11. The CDR3 reads CASTQTGTSLYNEQFF. DNA of the CDR3: TGCGCCAGCACCCAAACCGGGACTAGCCTATACAATGAGCAGTTCTTC.

Worth noting for this clone: The germline gene is not matched at one end of the junction; a read error may be the cause. The chain uses TRBV6-1 and TRBJ2-7, with 7 bases aligning to TRBD1. CDR1 and CDR2 from the germline V gene are MNHNS and SASEGT. The CDR3 covers 13 residues. This CDR3 is CASSEVNRGEIHF. The DNA for the CDR3 is TGTGCCAGCAGTGAGGTTAACAGGGGTGAGATCCACTTC.

V gene TRBV28 combines with J gene TRBJ1-2, with TRBD1 matching over 7 bases. Germline-derived CDR1 and CDR2 are MDHEN and SYDVKM. The ends lost 5 bases at V and 4 bases at J; junction bases unmatched: 13. This CDR3 contains 16 residues. The CDR3 loop is CASSTLDRRGSYGYTF. CDR3 nucleotides: TGTGCCAGCAGTACCCTGGACAGGAGAGGTAGCTATGGCTACACCTTC.

V gene TRBV19 combines with J gene TRBJ2-1, with 10 bases matching TRBD2. The CDR3 totals 21 residues. With V trimmed by 9 bases and J by 0 bases, 23 bases remained unmatched. Germline V gene lookup returns CDR1 LNHDA and CDR2 SQIVND (reference sequence). CDR3 loop: CASRKDGVRLAGARSYNEQFF. CDR3 DNA sequence: TGTGCCAGCCGTAAGGACGGGGTAAGGCTAGCGGGAGCACGCTCCTACAATGAGCAGTTCTTC. Looking up the rest from reference TRBV19 and TRBJ2-1 gives the full variable domain: DGGITQSPKYLFRKEGQNVTLSCEQNLNHDAMYWYRQDPGQGLRLIYYSQIVNDFQKGDIAEGYSVSREKKESFPLTVTSAQKNPTAFYLCASRKDGVRLAGARSYNEQFFGPGTRLTVL.

This rearrangement joins TRBV5-4 to TRBJ2-3; 9 bases map to TRBD2. This CDR3 region has 15 residues. CDR1 is SGHNT and CDR2 is YYREEE in the germline V gene (reference sequence). V shed 2 bases, J shed 3 bases, and the junction held 4 bases outside the gene matches. The CDR3 region is CASSLAGGVTDTQYF. CDR3 bases: TGTGCCAGCAGCTTAGCGGGAGGAGTGACAGATACGCAGTATTTT.

The chain joins TRBV6-4 to TRBJ1-6, with a possible D match to TRBD1 (6 bases). The V and J ends lost 2 bases and 9 bases respectively, with 11 bases between them. Germline V gene sequence: CDR1 MRHNA, CDR2 SNTAGT. The CDR3 sequence is 14 residues long. For the CDR3, the DNA is TGTGCCAGCAGTGACGGGGGGGCGAGTTCACCCCTCCACTTT. This gives the protein CASSDGGASSPLHF.

The chain recombines TRBV28 with TRBJ2-7; D gene ambiguous. The germline V and J ends were trimmed by 2 bases and 3 bases, with 8 bases remaining between them. The germline gives CDR1 MDHEN, CDR2 SYDVKM. The CDR3 has 13 amino acids. The CDR3 region is CASSLVLDYEQYF. The CDR3 DNA reads as TGTGCCAGCAGTTTAGTTCTAGACTACGAGCAGTACTTC.